One sample yielded the 17 T cell receptor beta chains listed below, sequenced in a study of blood T cell repertoires in COVID-19. The repertoire was sequenced with immunoSEQ multiplex PCR; TCRdb's copy has only in-frame clones and lacks some. The repertoire holds around 150,000 clones, with over 80% as singletons. Input material: peripheral blood. Source of these receptors: a man between 25 and 39 years old with COVID-19, enrolled during active disease.

This clone was detected once. This sequence joins TRBV19 and TRBJ2-3; D possibly corresponds to TRBD2 (6 bases). The CDR3 is 14 amino acids. Per the germline V gene, CDR1 is LNHDA and CDR2 is SQIVND (reference sequence). V gave up 3 bases and J gave up 4 bases, with 11 bases separating them. The CDR3 sequence is CASSMGRLADTQYF. The CDR3 DNA reads as TGTGCCAGTAGTATGGGGAGACTAGCAGATACGCAGTATTTT. The full variable domain, completed using reference TRBV19 and TRBJ2-3, is DGGITQSPKYLFRKEGQNVTLSCEQNLNHDAMYWYRQDPGQGLRLIYYSQIVNDFQKGDIAEGYSVSREKKESFPLTVTSAQKNPTAFYLCASSMGRLADTQYFGPGTRLTVL.

This rearrangement joins TRBV10-2 to TRBJ2-6; TRBD2 aligns across 10 bases. This CDR3 is built from 18 residues. The V and J ends lost 5 bases and 0 bases, in that order; junction bases with no gene match: 7. The germline V gene has CDR1 WSHSY and CDR2 SAAADI. The CDR3 region has the DNA TGCGCCAGCAGTCGGTTTAGCGGGAGGAACTCTGGGGCCAACGTCCTGACTTTC. Its translation is CASSRFSGRNSGANVLTF.

This clone was observed a handful of times. The genes are TRBV2 and TRBJ2-7, with D maybe TRBD1 (5 bases). Looked up from germline, CDR1 is SNHLY and CDR2 is FYNNEI. This CDR3 is 15 amino acids long. V was clipped by 4 bases and J by 2 bases, with 15 bases between them. DNA of the CDR3: TGTGCCAGCAGTGCGTCGTCAGGGAACCCCTACGAGCAGTACTTC. It encodes CASSASSGNPYEQYF.

The chain employs TRBV6-5 and TRBJ2-1; D is possibly TRBD1 (5 bases). CDR1 is MNHEY, CDR2 SVGAGI, per germline. Trimming removed 5 bases at V and 0 bases at J, with 8 bases between. This CDR3 spans 14 amino acids. CDR3 amino acids: CASSQGNSYNEQFF. CDR3 nucleotides: TGTGCCAGCAGTCAGGGTAACTCCTACAATGAGCAGTTCTTC.

V usage is TRBV12-5 and J usage is TRBJ1-6; possible D gene TRBD1, 6 bases. The germline V gene encodes CDR1 LGHNT and CDR2 FRNRAP. The CDR3 has 14 residues. Trimming took 3 bases from V and 10 from J, leaving 13 bases between them. CDR3 bases: TGTGCTAGTGGTTTACGGACAGCCGGATCACCCCTCCACTTT. Its translation: CASGLRTAGSPLHF.

The chain couples TRBV6-5 to TRBJ1-6; TRBD1 matches 8 bases. The CDR3 spans 14 residues. Germline lookup yields CDR1 MNHEY and CDR2 SVGAGI. The CDR3 is CETGVIPYNSPLHF. In DNA, the CDR3 is TGTGAGACAGGGGTCATCCCCTATAATTCACCCCTCCACTTT.

This chain joins TRBV27 and TRBJ1-2; 7 nucleotides line up with TRBD1. From germline, CDR1 is MNHEY and CDR2 SMNVEV (reference sequence). The CDR3 is 15 residues long. Unmatched junction bases numbered 5, after V lost 4 bases and J lost 0 bases. CDR3 region: CASSSTGTANYGYTF. The CDR3 DNA follows: TGTGCCAGCAGTTCTACGGGGACAGCTAACTATGGCTACACCTTC.

The chain is built from TRBV5-4 and TRBJ1-1, with 9 positions matching TRBD1. V shed 3 bases, J shed 8 bases, and the junction held 8 bases outside the gene matches. This CDR3 is built from 14 residues. Germline V CDR1 and CDR2: SGHNT, YYREEE (reference sequence). For the CDR3, the DNA is TGTGCCAGCAGCTCTCAAGGGACAGGGAGGGAAGCTTTCTTT. Translation gives CASSSQGTGREAFF.

The J gene is TRBJ2-7, the V gene TRBV7-2; 10 nucleotides line up with TRBD1. This CDR3 has 15 residues. Germline V gene data show CDR1 as SGHTA and CDR2 as FQGNSA. Unmatched junction bases numbered 6, after V lost 2 bases and J lost 5 bases. The CDR3 DNA sequence: TGTGCCAGCAGCTTACGCCGGGACAGGGGCCACGAGCAGTACTTC. It codes for CASSLRRDRGHEQYF.

The V and J genes are TRBV10-3 and TRBJ2-7, with D hard to call. Trimming removed 2 bases at V and 4 bases at J, with 6 bases between. CDR3 length: 12 amino acids. Germline V lookup: CDR1 ENHRY, CDR2 SYGVKD. The CDR3 DNA follows: TGTGCCATCAGTGAGGTCCATTACGAGCAGTACTTC. It is translated as CAISEVHYEQYF.

This clone was recorded only once. The chain joins TRBV5-5 to TRBJ1-2, with D possibly matching TRBD1 (5 bases). Germline V gives CDR1 SGHKS, CDR2 YYEKEE (reference sequence). This CDR3 comprises 17 residues. The V end lost 3 bases, the J end lost 1 base, and 19 bases lay between the germline ends. CDR3 amino acids: CASSSQDSGWVNYGYTF. CDR3 coding DNA: TGTGCCAGCAGCTCACAGGATTCTGGGTGGGTTAACTATGGCTACACCTTC.

The V gene is TRBV18, the J gene TRBJ1-1, with 9 bases aligning to TRBD1. V shed 3 bases and J 1 base; nucleotides not matched to a gene: 6. CDR3 length: 16 residues. From germline, CDR1 is KGHSH and CDR2 LQKENI. The CDR3 nucleotides read TGTGCCAGCTCACCGGGTATGACAGGGGGGAACACTGAAGCTTTCTTT. Protein product: CASSPGMTGGNTEAFF.

V and J are TRBV11-3 and TRBJ2-3, with no clear D. Germline V gene data show CDR1 as SGHNT and CDR2 as YENEEA. The ends were cut back, 3 bases at V and 4 bases at J, with 8 bases in the middle. This CDR3 contains 13 residues. The CDR3 DNA is TGTGCCAGCAGCTTGAGCGAGGCAGATACGCAGTATTTT. Protein: CASSLSEADTQYF.

V gene TRBV4-1 combines with J gene TRBJ2-3, with D possibly being TRBD1 (5 bases). The V and J ends lost 4 bases and 2 bases respectively, with 16 bases between them. Germline assignment: CDR1 MGHRA and CDR2 YSYEKL. CDR3 size: 16 residues. The CDR3 here is CASSPYPDSDTDTQYF. For the CDR3, the DNA is TGCGCCAGCAGCCCATATCCAGACAGCGACACAGATACGCAGTATTTT.

V is TRBV7-7 and J is TRBJ2-5; a weak D match, TRBD1 (6 bases). CDR1 is SSHAT and CDR2 is FNYEAQ in the germline V gene (reference sequence). Trimming took off 5 bases at V and 5 bases at J, with 21 bases between the two ends. The CDR3 extends over 16 amino acids. The CDR3, as DNA: TGTGCCAGCAGCCCTAGAACAGGGAGAGTGGGGGAGACCCAGTACTTC. It translates to CASSPRTGRVGETQYF. Looking up the rest from reference TRBV7-7 and TRBJ2-5 gives the full variable domain: GAGVSQSPRYKVTKRGQDVTLRCDPISSHATLYWYQQALGQGPEFLTYFNYEAQPDKSGLPSDRFSAERPEGSISTLTIQRTEQRDSAMYRCASSPRTGRVGETQYFGPGTRLLVL.

The chain combines TRBV3-1 (or the pseudogene TRBV3-2) with TRBJ1-6, with TRBD1 matching 7 bases. The V segment lost 4 bases and the J segment 9 bases; nucleotides outside the gene matches: 15. Germline V lookup: CDR1 LGHDT, CDR2 YNNKEL (reference sequence). The CDR3 extends over 17 amino acids. CDR3 sequence (DNA): TGTGCCAGCAGCCGACAAACAGGGGATAAGTACGGTTCACCCCTCCACTTT. Protein: CASSRQTGDKYGSPLHF.

The chain has TRBV3-1 (or the pseudogene TRBV3-2) and TRBJ1-2, with 9 bases fitting TRBD1. The CDR3 extends over 14 amino acids. Germline V gives CDR1 LGHDT, CDR2 YNNKEL (reference sequence). V was clipped by 7 bases and J by 7 bases; unmatched bases: 10. CDR3 in amino acids: CASTSDRGRGGYTF. CDR3 in DNA: TGTGCCAGCACCTCGGACAGGGGAAGGGGTGGCTACACCTTC.